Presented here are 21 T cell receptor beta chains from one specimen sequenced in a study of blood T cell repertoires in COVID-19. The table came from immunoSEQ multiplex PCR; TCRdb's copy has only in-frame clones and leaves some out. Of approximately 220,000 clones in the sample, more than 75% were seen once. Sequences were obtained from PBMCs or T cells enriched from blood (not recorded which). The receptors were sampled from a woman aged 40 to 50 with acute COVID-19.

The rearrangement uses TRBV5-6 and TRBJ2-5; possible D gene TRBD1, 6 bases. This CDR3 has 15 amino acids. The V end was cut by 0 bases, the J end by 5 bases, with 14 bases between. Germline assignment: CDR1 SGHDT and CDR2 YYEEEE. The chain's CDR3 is CASSLESGGGETQYF. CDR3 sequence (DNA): TGTGCCAGCAGCTTGGAATCTGGGGGCGGTGAGACCCAGTACTTC.

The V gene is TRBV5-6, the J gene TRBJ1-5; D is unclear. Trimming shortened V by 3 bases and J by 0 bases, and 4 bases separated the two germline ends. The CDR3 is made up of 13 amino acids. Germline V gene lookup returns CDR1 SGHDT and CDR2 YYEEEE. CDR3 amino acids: CASSSYSNQPQHF. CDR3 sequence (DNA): TGTGCCAGCAGCTCGTATAGCAATCAGCCCCAGCATTTT.

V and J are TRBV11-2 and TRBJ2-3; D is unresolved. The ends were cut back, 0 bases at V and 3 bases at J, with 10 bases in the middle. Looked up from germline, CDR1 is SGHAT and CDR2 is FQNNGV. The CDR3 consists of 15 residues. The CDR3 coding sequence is TGTGCCAGCAGCTTAGAGTATGGCGGTACAGATACGCAGTATTTT. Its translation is CASSLEYGGTDTQYF.

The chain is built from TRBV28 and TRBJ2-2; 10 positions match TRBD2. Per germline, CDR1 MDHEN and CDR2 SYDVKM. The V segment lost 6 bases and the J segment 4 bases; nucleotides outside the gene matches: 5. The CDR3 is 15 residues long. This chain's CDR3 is CASRHLAGVTGELFF. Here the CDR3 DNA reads TGTGCCAGCAGGCACCTAGCGGGAGTCACCGGGGAGCTGTTTTTT.

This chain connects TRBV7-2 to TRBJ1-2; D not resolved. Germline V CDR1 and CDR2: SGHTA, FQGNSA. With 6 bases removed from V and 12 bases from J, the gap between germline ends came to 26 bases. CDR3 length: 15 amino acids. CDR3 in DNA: TGTGCCAGCAGTACAAACGTAGGTCCTCGGGGTAAGGACACCTTC. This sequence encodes CASSTNVGPRGKDTF.

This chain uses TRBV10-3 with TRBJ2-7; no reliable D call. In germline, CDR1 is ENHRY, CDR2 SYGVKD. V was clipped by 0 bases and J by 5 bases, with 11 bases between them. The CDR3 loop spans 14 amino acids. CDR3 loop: CAISESNVIDEQYF. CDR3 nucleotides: TGTGCCATCAGTGAGTCCAACGTCATAGACGAGCAGTACTTC.

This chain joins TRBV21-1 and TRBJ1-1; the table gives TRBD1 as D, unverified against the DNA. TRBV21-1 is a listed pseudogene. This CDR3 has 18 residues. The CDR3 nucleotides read TGTGCCAGCAGCAACCAGGTTCGCAGAGACAGTTCGGGCACTGAAGCTTTCTTT. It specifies CASSNQVRRDSSGTEAFF.

The CDR3 region is CASSERTGGIRSNQPQHF. For the CDR3, the DNA is TGTGCCAGCAGTGAACGGACAGGGGGTATTAGGAGCAATCAGCCCCAGCATTTT. The gene calls are TRBV2 and TRBJ1-5; TRBD1 agrees at 10 bases. Trimming took 2 bases from V and 1 from J; bases not matched to a gene: 8. The CDR3 runs to 18 residues. Per the germline V gene, CDR1 is SNHLY and CDR2 is FYNNEI.

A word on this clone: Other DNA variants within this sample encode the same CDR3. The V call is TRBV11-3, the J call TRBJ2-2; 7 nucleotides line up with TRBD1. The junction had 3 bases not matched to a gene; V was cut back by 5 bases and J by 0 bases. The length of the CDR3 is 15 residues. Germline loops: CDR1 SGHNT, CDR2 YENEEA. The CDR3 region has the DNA TGTGCCAGCAGCCTAGGGGGCGCGAACACCGGGGAGCTGTTTTTT. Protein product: CASSLGGANTGELFF.

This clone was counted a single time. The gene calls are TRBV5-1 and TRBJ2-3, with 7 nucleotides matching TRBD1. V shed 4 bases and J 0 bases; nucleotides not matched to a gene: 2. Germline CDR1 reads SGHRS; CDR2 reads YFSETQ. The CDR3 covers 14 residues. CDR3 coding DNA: TGCGCCAGCAGCCAGGACAGGAGCACAGATACGCAGTATTTT. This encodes CASSQDRSTDTQYF.

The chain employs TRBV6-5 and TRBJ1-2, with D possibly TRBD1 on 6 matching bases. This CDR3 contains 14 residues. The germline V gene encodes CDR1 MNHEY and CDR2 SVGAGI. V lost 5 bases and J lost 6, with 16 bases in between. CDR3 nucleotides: TGTGCCAGCAGTAGCCTAGGACAGATTGATGGCTACACCTTC. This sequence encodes CASSSLGQIDGYTF.

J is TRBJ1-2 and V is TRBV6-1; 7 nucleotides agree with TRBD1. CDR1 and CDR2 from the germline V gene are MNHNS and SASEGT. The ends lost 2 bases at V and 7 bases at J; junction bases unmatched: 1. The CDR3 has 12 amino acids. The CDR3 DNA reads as TGTGCCAGCAGTGAAAGGGGGCTTGGCTACACCTTC. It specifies CASSERGLGYTF.

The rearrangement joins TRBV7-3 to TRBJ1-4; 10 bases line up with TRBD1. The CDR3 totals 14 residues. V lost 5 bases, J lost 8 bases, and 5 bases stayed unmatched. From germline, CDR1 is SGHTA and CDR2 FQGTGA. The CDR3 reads CASSLTGGDEKLFF. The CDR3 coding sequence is TGTGCCAGCAGCCTGACAGGGGGCGACGAAAAACTGTTTTTT.

The CDR3 loop reads CASSSLFEEAGELFF. CDR3 sequence (DNA): TGTGCCAGCAGTTCCCTCTTTGAGGAGGCCGGGGAGCTGTTTTTT. This chain connects TRBV6-5 to TRBJ2-2; a weak D match, TRBD2 (5 bases). Per the germline V gene, CDR1 is MNHEY and CDR2 is SVGAGI. CDR3 size: 15 residues. V was clipped by 4 bases and J by 6 bases, with 15 bases between them.

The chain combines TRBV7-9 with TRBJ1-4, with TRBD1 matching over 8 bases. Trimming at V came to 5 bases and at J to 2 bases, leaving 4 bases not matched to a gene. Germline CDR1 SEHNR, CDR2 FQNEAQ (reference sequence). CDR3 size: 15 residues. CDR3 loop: CASSQRQGTNEKLFF. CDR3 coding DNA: TGTGCCAGCAGCCAACGACAGGGGACTAATGAAAAACTGTTTTTT.

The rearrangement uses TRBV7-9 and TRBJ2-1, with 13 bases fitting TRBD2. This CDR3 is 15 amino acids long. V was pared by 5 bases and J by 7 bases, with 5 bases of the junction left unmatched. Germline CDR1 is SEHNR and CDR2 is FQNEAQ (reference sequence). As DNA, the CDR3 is TGTGCCAGCAGCCCAGAGGGACTAGCGGGAAATGAGCAGTTCTTC. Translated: CASSPEGLAGNEQFF.

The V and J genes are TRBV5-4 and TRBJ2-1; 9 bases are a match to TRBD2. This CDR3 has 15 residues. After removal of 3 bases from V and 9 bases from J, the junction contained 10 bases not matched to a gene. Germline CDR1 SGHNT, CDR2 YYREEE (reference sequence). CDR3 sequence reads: CASSSAGGLVPEQFF. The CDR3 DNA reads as TGTGCCAGCAGCTCGGCGGGGGGGCTTGTCCCTGAGCAGTTCTTC.

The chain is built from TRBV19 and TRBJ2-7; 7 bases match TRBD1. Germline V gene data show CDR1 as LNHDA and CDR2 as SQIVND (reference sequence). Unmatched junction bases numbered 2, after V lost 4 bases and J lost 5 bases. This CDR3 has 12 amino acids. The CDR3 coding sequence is TGTGCCAGTAGTAGGACAGGTCACGAGCAGTACTTC. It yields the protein CASSRTGHEQYF. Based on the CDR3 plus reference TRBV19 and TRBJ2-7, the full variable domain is DGGITQSPKYLFRKEGQNVTLSCEQNLNHDAMYWYRQDPGQGLRLIYYSQIVNDFQKGDIAEGYSVSREKKESFPLTVTSAQKNPTAFYLCASSRTGHEQYFGPGTRLTVT.

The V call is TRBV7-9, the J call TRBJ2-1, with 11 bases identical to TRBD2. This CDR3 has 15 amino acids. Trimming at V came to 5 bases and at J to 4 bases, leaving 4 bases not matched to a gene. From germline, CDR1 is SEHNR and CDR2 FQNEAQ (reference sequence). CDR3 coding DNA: TGTGCCAGCAGCATGACTAGCGGGGATTACAATGAGCAGTTCTTC. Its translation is CASSMTSGDYNEQFF. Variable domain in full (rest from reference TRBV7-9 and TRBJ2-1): DTGVSQNPRHKITKRGQNVTFRCDPISEHNRLYWYRQTLGQGPEFLTYFQNEAQLEKSRLLSDRFSAERPKGSFSTLEIQRTEQGDSAMYLCASSMTSGDYNEQFFGPGTRLTVL.

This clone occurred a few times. The CDR3 loop reads CASSGGQGDTQYF. DNA for the CDR3: TGTGCCAGCAGTGGAGGCCAGGGCGATACGCAGTATTTT. The chain employs TRBV2 and TRBJ2-3; maybe TRBD1 (5 bases). Per germline, CDR1 SNHLY and CDR2 FYNNEI. Deletions cut 4 bases from V and 6 bases from J, with 11 bases between. This CDR3 has 13 amino acids.

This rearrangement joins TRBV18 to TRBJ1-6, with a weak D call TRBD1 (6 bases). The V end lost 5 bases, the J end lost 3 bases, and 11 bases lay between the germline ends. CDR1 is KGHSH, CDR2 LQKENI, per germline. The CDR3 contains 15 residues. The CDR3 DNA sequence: TGTGCCAGCTCAGCAGGACAGATCTATAATTCACCCCTCCACTTT. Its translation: CASSAGQIYNSPLHF.